One and the same sample provided the 20 T cell receptor beta chains below, sequenced in a study of CD4 and CD8 cells across lung adenocarcinoma regions. TCRdb called the PCR reads again in MiXCR, with one record for every CDR3 protein. The data contain about 19,000 distinct CDR3 sequences, around 46% of them singletons. The sequenced sample was CD8+ T cells from the margin of a lung tumor. These receptors came from a male donor with lung adenocarcinoma. The CD4 and CD8 labels of this study may be unreliable.

V gene TRBV6-1 combines with J gene TRBJ2-1; 7 nucleotides align to TRBD1. The DNA end lines up better with TRBJ2-7; the J call may be wrong. This CDR3 spans 16 amino acids. Germline loops: CDR1 MNHNS, CDR2 SASEGT. CDR3 residues: CASSETDRAYSYEQYF. DNA of the CDR3: TGTGCCAGCAGTGAGACAGACAGGGCCTATTCCTACGAGCAGTACTTC.

The J gene is TRBJ2-1, the V gene TRBV27; TRBD2 matches 7 bases. V trimming: 3 bases; J trimming: 9 bases; junction bases outside the gene matches: 5. Germline loops: CDR1 MNHEY, CDR2 SMNVEV (reference sequence). The CDR3 has 13 amino acids. CDR3 sequence (DNA): TGTGCCAGCAGTTTCACTAGCGCGGGTGAGCAGTTCTTC. This sequence encodes CASSFTSAGEQFF.

In the case of this clonotype: A junction end diverges from the germline sequence, so it may reflect a read error. V is TRBV6-1 and J is TRBJ2-7, with 8 bases matching TRBD2. CDR3 length: 13 amino acids. Germline lookup yields CDR1 MNHNS and CDR2 SASEGT. CDR3 sequence (DNA): TGTGCCAGCAGTAAAGGACTAGCCTACGCGGCTAACTTC. Translating gives CASSKGLAYAANF.

By share of the sample, this clonotype is medium-sized. J is TRBJ2-1 and V is TRBV7-9; 10 positions agree with TRBD2. The CDR3 sequence is 15 residues long. After removal of 1 base from V and 5 bases from J, the junction contained 2 bases not matched to a gene. Germline assignment: CDR1 SEHNR and CDR2 FQNEAQ (reference sequence). The CDR3 nucleotides read TGTGCCAGCAGCTTAGAGGGGACTAGCGACAATGAGCAGTTCTTC. This codes for CASSLEGTSDNEQFF.

This clonotype is classed as medium-sized. The rearrangement joins TRBV28 to TRBJ2-5; 8 bases match TRBD1. TRBJ2-7 explains the end of the DNA better; the J call may be wrong. This CDR3 has 15 residues. CDR1 MDHEN and CDR2 SYDVKM come from the germline V gene. DNA for the CDR3: TGTGCCAGCAGTGGCCGACAGGGGAACGTTTACGAGCAGTACTTC. As protein: CASSGRQGNVYEQYF.

This clonotype was recorded at least ten times. Being one base from a much bigger clone, this may be a read error. This chain connects TRBV6-1 to TRBJ2-1; 15 bases match TRBD2. The CDR3 has 18 residues. V trimming: 5 bases; J trimming: 10 bases; junction bases outside the gene matches: 15. The V gene's germline CDR1 is MNHNS and CDR2 SASEGT. CDR3 DNA: TGTGCCAGCAGTCGTGGACTAGCGGGAGGGCCTTCTTCCTACGAGCAGTTCTTC. Translating gives CASSRGLAGGPSSYEQFF.

The CDR3 nucleotides are TGTGCCAGTACGGACTTATTAGCCAAAAACATTCAGTACTTC. It specifies CASTDLLAKNIQYF. V and J are TRBV19 and TRBJ2-4, with TRBD2 as a possible D gene (5 bases). The CDR3 runs to 14 residues. In germline, CDR1 is LNHDA, CDR2 SQIVND (reference sequence). Trimming cost V 7 bases and J 0 bases, with 10 bases left between them.

The chain joins TRBV6-1 to TRBJ2-7, with D uncertain. The V and J ends lost 10 bases and 2 bases respectively, with 18 bases between them. This CDR3 comprises 14 residues. Germline CDR1 and CDR2: MNHNS and SASEGT. Written as DNA, the CDR3 is TGTGCCACCGCACCTATGAGCGTAGCCTACGAGCAGTACTTC. As protein: CATAPMSVAYEQYF.

This chain joins TRBV15 and TRBJ2-7; 8 nucleotides match TRBD2. The CDR3 spans 15 residues. Per the germline V gene, CDR1 is LNHNV and CDR2 is YYDKDF (reference sequence). The V and J ends lost 1 base and 4 bases, in that order; junction bases with no gene match: 6. CDR3 protein: CATSRAPAGVYEQYF. The CDR3 DNA is TGTGCCACCAGCAGAGCCCCAGCGGGAGTATACGAGCAGTACTTC.

This clonotype was seen ten or more times. This chain's CDR3 is CASSSRLPADTQYF. The CDR3 bases are TGTGCCAGCAGTTCCCGACTGCCAGCAGATACGCAGTATTTT. The chain has TRBV27 and TRBJ2-3; D not certain. V gave up 4 bases and J gave up 4 bases, with 12 bases separating them. CDR1 and CDR2 from the germline V gene are MNHEY and SMNVEV (reference sequence). This CDR3 contains 14 residues.

The chain joins TRBV6-1 to TRBJ2-5; D is ambiguous. The DNA end lines up better with TRBJ2-7; the J call may be wrong. Germline V CDR1 and CDR2: MNHNS, SASEGT. The CDR3 spans 14 residues. CDR3 DNA sequence: TGTGCCAGCAGTGTGGGCCCTGAAGGTGACGAGCAGTACTTC. Translating gives CASSVGPEGDEQYF.

As for this clonotype: Compared with germline, one end of the junction differs, possibly owing to a read error. The chain employs TRBV10-1 and TRBJ2-3; the match to TRBD2 covers 11 bases. The CDR3 has 15 amino acids. Per the germline V gene, CDR1 is WNHNN and CDR2 is SYGVQD (reference sequence). CDR3: CASSLLAGDTGAQFF. The CDR3 DNA is TGCGCCAGCAGCTTACTAGCGGGGGACACCGGTGCGCAGTTTTTT.

This clonotype was seen more than once but under ten times. Just one base apart from a much larger clone, this may be a read error. Written as DNA, the CDR3 is TGTGCCAGCAGTGAGAGAACAGGCGCCTACGAGCAGTTCTTC. This translates into CASSERTGAYEQFF. This chain uses TRBV6-1 with TRBJ2-1, with a possible D match to TRBD1 (5 bases). CDR1 is MNHNS, CDR2 SASEGT, per germline. The CDR3 spans 14 residues. V was cut by 3 bases and J by 10 bases, with 16 bases left in between.

This clonotype was seen more than once but under ten times. The chain couples TRBV4-1 to TRBJ2-7; no clear D gene. Trimming shortened V by 1 base and J by 0 bases, and 13 bases separated the two germline ends. The germline V gene has CDR1 MGHRA and CDR2 YSYEKL. This CDR3 has 16 amino acids. The CDR3: CASSQGNGISSYEQYF. The CDR3 DNA follows: TGCGCCAGCAGCCAAGGTAATGGTATCAGCTCCTACGAGCAGTACTTC.

This clonotype was recorded at least ten times. This sequence joins TRBV7-2 and TRBJ2-7; 10 bases match TRBD2. J lost 0 bases, V lost 7 bases, and 9 bases had no gene match. This CDR3 contains 16 residues. The germline V gene has CDR1 SGHTA and CDR2 FQGNSA. DNA for the CDR3: TGTGCCAGCAAGCGGAGGGGACTAGCGAGCTCCTACGAGCAGTACTTC. Its translation: CASKRRGLASSYEQYF.

The chain links TRBV6-1 to TRBJ1-4; 7 nucleotides line up with TRBD1. CDR3 length: 15 residues. The trim removed 6 bases at V and 2 bases at J, leaving 6 bases unmatched. Per germline, CDR1 MNHNS and CDR2 SASEGT. CDR3 sequence reads: CASSGYRGTNEKLFF. The DNA of the CDR3 is TGTGCCAGCAGCGGCTACAGGGGCACTAATGAAAAACTGTTTTTT.

The sample holds many counts of this clonotype. The gene calls are TRBV6-2 or TRBV6-3 and TRBJ2-1, with 7 nucleotides matching TRBD2. V was clipped by 5 bases and J by 4 bases; unmatched bases: 11. CDR1 and CDR2 (germline): MNHEY, SVGEGT. The CDR3 totals 16 residues. CDR3 DNA: TGTGCCAGCAGTCGTTGGACTAGTTTACTTTACAATGAGCAGTTCTTC. Residues: CASSRWTSLLYNEQFF.

This clonotype was seen a handful of times. The chain joins TRBV10-1 to TRBJ1-6; tentative D call: TRBD1 (6 bases). In germline, CDR1 is WNHNN, CDR2 SYGVQD (reference sequence). This CDR3 region has 15 residues. V was trimmed by 5 bases and J by 8 bases, leaving 16 bases between them. The CDR3 region has the DNA TGCGCCAGCAGTATTAACAGGGTGTTGGATTCACCCCTCCACTTT. Translated: CASSINRVLDSPLHF.

Notes on this clonotype: A read error may account for a junction end that differs from germline. V gene TRBV6-1 combines with J gene TRBJ2-1, with a tentative D call TRBD2 (5 bases). There are 16 residues in the CDR3. In germline, CDR1 is MNHNS, CDR2 SASEGT. The DNA for the CDR3 is TGTGCCAGCCGTGAAACCTGGACTGGCGGCACCAATGAGCAGTTCTTT. Translation gives CASRETWTGGTNEQFF.

The CDR3 reads CASSSLAGTNEQFF. DNA of the CDR3: TGTGCCAGCAGTAGCCTAGCGGGGACTAATGAGCAGTTCTTC. V and J are TRBV27 and TRBJ2-1; 9 bases agree with TRBD2. The CDR3 length is 14 residues. The J segment lost 7 bases and the V segment lost 5 bases, leaving 6 bases of the junction unmatched. Germline assignment: CDR1 MNHEY and CDR2 SMNVEV (reference sequence).